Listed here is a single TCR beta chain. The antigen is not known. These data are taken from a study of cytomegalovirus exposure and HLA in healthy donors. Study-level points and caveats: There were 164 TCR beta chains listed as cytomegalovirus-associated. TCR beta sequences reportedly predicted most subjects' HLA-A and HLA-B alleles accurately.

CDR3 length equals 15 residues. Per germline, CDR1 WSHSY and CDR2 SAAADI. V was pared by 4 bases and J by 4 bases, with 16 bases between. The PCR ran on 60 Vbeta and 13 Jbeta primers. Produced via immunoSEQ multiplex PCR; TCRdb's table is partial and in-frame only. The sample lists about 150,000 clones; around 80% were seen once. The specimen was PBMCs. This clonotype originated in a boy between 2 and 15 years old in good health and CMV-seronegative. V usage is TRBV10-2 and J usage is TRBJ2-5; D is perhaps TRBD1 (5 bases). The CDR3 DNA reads TGCGCCAGCAGTGGGCAGGGAAGTGTTAGAGAGACCCAGTACTTC. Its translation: CASSGQGSVRETQYF.